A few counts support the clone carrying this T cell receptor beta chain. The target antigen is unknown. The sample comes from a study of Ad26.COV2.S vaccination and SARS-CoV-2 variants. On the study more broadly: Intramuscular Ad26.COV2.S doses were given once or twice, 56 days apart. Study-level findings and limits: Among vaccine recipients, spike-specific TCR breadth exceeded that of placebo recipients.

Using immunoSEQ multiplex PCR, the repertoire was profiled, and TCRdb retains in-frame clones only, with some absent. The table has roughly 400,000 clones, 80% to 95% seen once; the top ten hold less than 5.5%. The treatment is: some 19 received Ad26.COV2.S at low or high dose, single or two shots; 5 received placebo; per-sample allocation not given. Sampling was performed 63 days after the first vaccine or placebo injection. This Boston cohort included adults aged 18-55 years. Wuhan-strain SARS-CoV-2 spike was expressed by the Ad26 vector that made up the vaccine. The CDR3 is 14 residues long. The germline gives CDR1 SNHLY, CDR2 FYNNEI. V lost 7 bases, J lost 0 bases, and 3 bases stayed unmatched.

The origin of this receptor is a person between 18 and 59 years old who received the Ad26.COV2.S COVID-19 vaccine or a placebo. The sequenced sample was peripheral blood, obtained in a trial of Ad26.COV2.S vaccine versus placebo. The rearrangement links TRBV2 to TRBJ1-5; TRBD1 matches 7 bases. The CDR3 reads CASMGQYSNQPQHF. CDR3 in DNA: TGTGCCAGCATGGGACAGTATAGCAATCAGCCCCAGCATTTT.